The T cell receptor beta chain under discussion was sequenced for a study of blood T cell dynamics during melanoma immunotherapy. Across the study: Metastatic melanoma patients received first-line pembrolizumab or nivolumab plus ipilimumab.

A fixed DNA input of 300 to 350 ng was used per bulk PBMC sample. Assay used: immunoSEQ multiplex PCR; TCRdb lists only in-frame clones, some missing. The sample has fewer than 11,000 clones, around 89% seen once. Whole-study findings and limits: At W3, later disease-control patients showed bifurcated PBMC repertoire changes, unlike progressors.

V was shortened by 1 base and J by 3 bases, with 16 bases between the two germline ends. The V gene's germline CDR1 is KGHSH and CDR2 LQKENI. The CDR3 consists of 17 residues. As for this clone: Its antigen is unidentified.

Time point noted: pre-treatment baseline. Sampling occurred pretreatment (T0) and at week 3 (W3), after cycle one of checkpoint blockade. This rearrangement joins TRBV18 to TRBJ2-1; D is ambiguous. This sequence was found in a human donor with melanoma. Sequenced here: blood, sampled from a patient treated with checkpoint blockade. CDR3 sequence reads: CASSPLALSPIYNEQFF. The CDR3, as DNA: TGTGCCAGCTCACCACTCGCTCTTTCCCCCATCTACAATGAGCAGTTCTTC.